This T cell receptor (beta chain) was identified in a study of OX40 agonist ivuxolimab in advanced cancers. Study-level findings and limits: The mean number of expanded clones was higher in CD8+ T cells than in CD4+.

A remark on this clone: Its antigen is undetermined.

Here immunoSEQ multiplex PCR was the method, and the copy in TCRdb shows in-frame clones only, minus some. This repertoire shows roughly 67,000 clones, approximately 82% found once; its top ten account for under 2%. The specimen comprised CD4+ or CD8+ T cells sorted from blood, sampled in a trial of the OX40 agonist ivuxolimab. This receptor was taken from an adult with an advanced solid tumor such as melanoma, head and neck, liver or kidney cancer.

CDR3 in DNA: TGTGCCAGCAGTTTAATAGGACAGGGTAACACCGGGGAGCTGTTTTTT. It codes for CASSLIGQGNTGELFF. The chain uses TRBV28 and TRBJ2-2; 8 nucleotides line up with TRBD1. V lost 2 bases to trimming and J lost 2 bases; unmatched junction nucleotides: 4. Germline-derived CDR1 and CDR2 are MDHEN and SYDVKM. The CDR3 contains 16 residues.